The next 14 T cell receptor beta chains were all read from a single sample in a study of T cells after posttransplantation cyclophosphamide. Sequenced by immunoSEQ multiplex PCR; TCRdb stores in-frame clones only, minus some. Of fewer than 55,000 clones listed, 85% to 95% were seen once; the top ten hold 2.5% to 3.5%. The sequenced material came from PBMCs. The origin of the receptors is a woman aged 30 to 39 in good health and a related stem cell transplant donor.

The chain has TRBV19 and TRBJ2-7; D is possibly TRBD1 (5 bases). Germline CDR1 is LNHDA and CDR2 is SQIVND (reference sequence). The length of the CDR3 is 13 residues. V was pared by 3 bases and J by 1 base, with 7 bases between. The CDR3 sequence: CASSIRQSYEQYF. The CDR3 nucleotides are TGTGCCAGTAGTATTCGACAGTCCTACGAGCAGTACTTC.

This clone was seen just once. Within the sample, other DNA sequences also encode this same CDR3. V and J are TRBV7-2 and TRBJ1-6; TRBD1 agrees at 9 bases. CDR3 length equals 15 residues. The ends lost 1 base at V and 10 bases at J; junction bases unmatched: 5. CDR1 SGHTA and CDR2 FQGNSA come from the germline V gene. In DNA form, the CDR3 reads TGTGCCAGCAGCTTAGGTCCGGACAGGGGCTCACCCCTCCACTTT. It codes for CASSLGPDRGSPLHF.

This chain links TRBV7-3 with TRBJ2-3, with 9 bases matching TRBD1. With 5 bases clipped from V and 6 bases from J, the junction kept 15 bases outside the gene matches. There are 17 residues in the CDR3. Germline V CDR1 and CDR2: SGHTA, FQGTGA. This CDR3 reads CASSITGGYGPFDTQYF. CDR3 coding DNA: TGTGCCAGCAGCATCACAGGGGGCTACGGCCCGTTCGATACGCAGTATTTT.

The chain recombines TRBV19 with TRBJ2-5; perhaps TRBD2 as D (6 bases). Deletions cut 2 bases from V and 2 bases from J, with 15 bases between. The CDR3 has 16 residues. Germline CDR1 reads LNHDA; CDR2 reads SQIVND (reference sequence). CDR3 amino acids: CASSIPRGSGQETQYF. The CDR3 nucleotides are TGTGCCAGTAGTATACCCCGGGGGTCAGGGCAAGAGACCCAGTACTTC. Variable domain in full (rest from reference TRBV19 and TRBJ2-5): DGGITQSPKYLFRKEGQNVTLSCEQNLNHDAMYWYRQDPGQGLRLIYYSQIVNDFQKGDIAEGYSVSREKKESFPLTVTSAQKNPTAFYLCASSIPRGSGQETQYFGPGTRLLVL.

The CDR3 DNA follows: TGTGCCAGCAGCCCCATCATGGGGGGCACCGGGGAGCTGTTTTTT. Translated, it gives CASSPIMGGTGELFF. The chain recombines TRBV11-2 with TRBJ2-2, with D maybe TRBD2 (6 bases). V lost 5 bases and J 4 bases, leaving 14 bases between the germline ends. Germline V CDR1 and CDR2: SGHAT, FQNNGV. CDR3 length equals 15 residues.

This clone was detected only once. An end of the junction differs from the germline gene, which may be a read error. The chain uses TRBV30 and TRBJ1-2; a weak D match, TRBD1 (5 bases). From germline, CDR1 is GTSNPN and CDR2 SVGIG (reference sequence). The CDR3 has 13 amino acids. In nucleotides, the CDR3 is TGTGCCTGGAGTCCGAGGCGGGGCAGCTGGCGGGCCTTC. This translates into CAWSPRRGSWRAF.

The CDR3 DNA reads TGTGCCAGCAGCTGGCCCGGCGGGCAGACCCAGTACTTC. It yields the protein CASSWPGGQTQYF. This chain links TRBV7-2 with TRBJ2-5; maybe TRBD2 (5 bases). Trimming removed 4 bases at V and 6 bases at J, with 12 bases between. Germline V CDR1 and CDR2: SGHTA, FQGNSA. This CDR3 spans 13 amino acids. Variable domain in full (rest from reference TRBV7-2 and TRBJ2-5): GAGVSQSPSNKVTEKGKDVELRCDPISGHTALYWYRQSLGQGLEFLIYFQGNSAPDKSGLPSDRFSAERTGGSVSTLTIQRTQQEDSAVYLCASSWPGGQTQYFGPGTRLLVL.

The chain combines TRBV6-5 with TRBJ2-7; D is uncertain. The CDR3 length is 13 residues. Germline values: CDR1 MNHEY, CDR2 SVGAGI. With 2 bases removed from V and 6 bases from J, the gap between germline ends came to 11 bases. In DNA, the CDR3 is TGTGCCAGCAGTTACGGCAGGTCAGGCGAGCAGTACTTC. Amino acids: CASSYGRSGEQYF.

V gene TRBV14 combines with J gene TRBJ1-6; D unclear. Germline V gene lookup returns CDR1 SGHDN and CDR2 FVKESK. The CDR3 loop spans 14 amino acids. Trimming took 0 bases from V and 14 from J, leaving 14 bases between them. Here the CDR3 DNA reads TGTGCCAGCAGCCAAGAACTGAGTCTAAGTACCCTCCACTTT. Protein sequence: CASSQELSLSTLHF.

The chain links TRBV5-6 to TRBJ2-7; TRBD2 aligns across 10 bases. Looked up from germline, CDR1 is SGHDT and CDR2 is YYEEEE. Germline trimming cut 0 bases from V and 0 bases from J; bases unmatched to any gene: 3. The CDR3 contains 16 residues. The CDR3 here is CASSLALAGVSYEQYF. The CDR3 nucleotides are TGTGCCAGCAGCTTGGCGCTAGCGGGGGTCTCCTACGAGCAGTACTTC.

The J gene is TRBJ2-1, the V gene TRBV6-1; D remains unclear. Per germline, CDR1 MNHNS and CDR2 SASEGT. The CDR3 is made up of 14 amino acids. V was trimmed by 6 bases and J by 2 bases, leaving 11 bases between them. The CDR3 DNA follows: TGTGCCAGCAGGACACCGATCACCTACAATGAGCAGTTCTTC. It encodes CASRTPITYNEQFF.

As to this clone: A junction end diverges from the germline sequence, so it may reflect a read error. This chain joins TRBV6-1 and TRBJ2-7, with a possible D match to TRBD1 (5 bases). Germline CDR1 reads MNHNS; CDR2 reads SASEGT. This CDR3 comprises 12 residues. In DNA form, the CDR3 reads TGTGCCAGCAGTGAAGCAGCCCGGCCCGCAGGGTTC. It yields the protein CASSEAARPAGF.

CDR3 sequence reads: CASRRPGTGDTGELFF. The CDR3 nucleotides read TGTGCCAGCAGACGCCCCGGGACAGGGGACACCGGGGAGCTGTTTTTT. This chain links TRBV28 with TRBJ2-2; 10 bases agree with TRBD1. Trimming removed 6 bases from V and 3 bases from J; junction bases left unmatched: 7. CDR3 length: 16 amino acids. Germline values: CDR1 MDHEN, CDR2 SYDVKM.

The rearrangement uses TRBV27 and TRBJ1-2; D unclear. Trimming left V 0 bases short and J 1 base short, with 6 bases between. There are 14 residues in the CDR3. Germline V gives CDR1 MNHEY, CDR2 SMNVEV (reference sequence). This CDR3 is CASSLSFGNYGYTF. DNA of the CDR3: TGTGCCAGCAGTTTATCGTTCGGTAACTATGGCTACACCTTC.